Listed below are T cell receptor beta chains from one sample, sequenced in a study of CD4 T cells in relation to SARS-CoV-2 and coronaviruses. Assay: immunoSEQ multiplex PCR; the TCRdb copy retains only in-frame clones and omits some. The data show tens of thousands of clones, nearly 85% seen once. These TCRs' antigens remain unknown. Sequencing used naive CD4+ T cells from PBMCs, cultured in vitro. The receptors derive from an adult with COVID-19. CDR3s include the opening cysteine and the closing phenylalanine or tryptophan. D genes are given only for firm matches. Clone size is given for some rows only: seen once, a few or many times, or a class if the clone is expanded.

size | J | D | length | V | DNA | CDR3
NA | TRBJ2-1 | TRBD1 | 16 | TRBV28 | TGTGCCAGCAGTTTCCAAGGGGGCGCTTCCTACAATGAGCAGTTCTTC | CASSFQGGASYNEQFF
few | TRBJ2-5 | NA | 14 | TRBV18 | TGTGCCAGCTCAACCGCAGGGGTGGAGGAGACCCAGTACTTC | CASSTAGVEETQYF
NA | TRBJ2-5 | NA | 11 | TRBV5-1 | TGCGCCAGCAGCAACCAAGAGACCCAGTACTTC | CASSNQETQYF
NA | TRBJ2-1 | TRBD1 | 13 | TRBV29-1 | TGCAGCGGGGGACAGAGCTCCTACAATGAGCAGTTCTTC | CSGGQSSYNEQFF
once | TRBJ2-7 | TRBD2 | 17 | TRBV4-3 | TGCGCCAGCAGCCAAGACAATATAGGACTAGGGTCCTACGAGCAGTACTTC | CASSQDNIGLGSYEQYF
NA | TRBJ1-1 | NA | 14 | TRBV19 | TGTGCCAGTAGTTCGCAGGGAGGGGGCACTGAAGCTTTCTTT | CASSSQGGGTEAFF
NA | TRBJ2-1 | NA | 15 | TRBV7-9 | TGTGCCAGCAGCCTTACCTGGGACAACTACAATGAGCAGTTCTTC | CASSLTWDNYNEQFF
NA | TRBJ2-2 | NA | 16 | TRBV5-1 | TGCGCCAGCAGCCCTGGGTTATCTGTTCTTACCGGGGAGCTGTTTTTT | CASSPGLSVLTGELFF
NA | TRBJ1-4 | TRBD1 | 15 | TRBV5-1 | TGCGCCAGCAGCTATGGACAGGGAGTCGTAGAAAAACTGTTTTTT | CASSYGQGVVEKLFF
NA | TRBJ2-3 | TRBD2 | 17 | TRBV4-2 | TGTGCCAGCAGCCGAAGGGGGACTAGCGGGAGCACAGATACGCAGTATTTT | CASSRRGTSGSTDTQYF
NA | TRBJ1-5 | NA | 13 | TRBV19 | TGTGCCAGTACATCTGGAGGGGGACAGCCCCAGCATTTT | CASTSGGGQPQHF
NA | TRBJ1-2 | TRBD1 | 16 | TRBV5-6 | TGTGCCAGCAGCTCTTCAGGGACAGGGGGTTTTTTCGACTACACCTTC | CASSSSGTGGFFDYTF
few | TRBJ2-2 | TRBD1 | 16 | TRBV4-1 | TGCGCCAGCAGCCAAGGGTGGACAGGGGACACCGGGGAGCTGTTTTTT | CASSQGWTGDTGELFF
NA | TRBJ1-5 | TRBD1 | 18 | TRBV11-3 | TGTGCCAGCAGCAGAGACGGGACAGGGGCCGAAGCCCCTCAGTCCCAGCATTTT | CASSRDGTGAEAPQSQHF
few | TRBJ1-2 | NA | 15 | TRBV5-4 | TGTGCCAGCAGCTTACAGGGTGACCTAGCGGAAGGCTACACCTTC | CASSLQGDLAEGYTF
NA | TRBJ2-7 | NA | 13 | TRBV30 | TGTGCCTGGAGTCCGGACAGAGGCTACGAGCAGTACTTC | CAWSPDRGYEQYF
NA | TRBJ2-4 | TRBD1 | 15 | TRBV25-1 | TGTGCCAGCAGTGGGACAGGCTTAGCCAAAAACATTCAGTACTTC | CASSGTGLAKNIQYF
NA | TRBJ2-5 | TRBD2 | 13 | TRBV27 | TGTGCCAGCAGTTTGTGGGGGGGGGAGACCCAGTACTTC | CASSLWGGETQYF
few | TRBJ1-1 | NA | 13 | TRBV7-9 | TGTGCCAGCACGCAGGCGAGTAACACTGAAGCTTTCTTT | CASTQASNTEAFF
NA | TRBJ1-2 | TRBD1 | 13 | TRBV6-5 | TGTGCCAGCAGTTACTTAGACAGGGAGGGCTACACCTTC | CASSYLDREGYTF
few | TRBJ2-5 | NA | 13 | TRBV30 | TGTGCGGGAAGTGGGGGATTGGGGGAGACCCAGTACTTC | CAGSGGLGETQYF
once | TRBJ2-1 | TRBD2 | 16 | TRBV7-3 | TGTGCCAGCAGCCCGAGCGGACTAGCGGGAGTGAATGAGCAGTTCTTC | CASSPSGLAGVNEQFF
NA | TRBJ2-3 | NA | 14 | TRBV11-3 | TGTGCCAGCAGCTGGGGGGGGGACAGTAATACGCAGTATTTT | CASSWGGDSNTQYF
NA | TRBJ1-5 | NA | 14 | TRBV19 | TGTGCCAGTAGTATAGTAGGCCCTAATCAGCCCCAGCATTTT | CASSIVGPNQPQHF
NA | TRBJ2-1 | NA | 12 | TRBV14 | TGTGCCAGCAGCATGGCACGTCCTCGAAAATTCTTC | CASSMARPRKFF
NA | TRBJ2-1 | TRBD2 | 16 | TRBV13 | TGTGCCAGCAGCTTAATATCTAGCGGACTTAACAATGAGCAGTTCTTC | CASSLISSGLNNEQFF
NA | TRBJ2-7 | NA | 13 | TRBV28 | TGTGCCAGCAGGCTTACAGGGGAGGGCAAGCAGTACTTC | CASRLTGEGKQYF
few | TRBJ1-5 | NA | 13 | TRBV24-1 | TGTGCCACCAGTGGGGACGGAAAGCAGCCCCAGCATTTT | CATSGDGKQPQHF
NA | TRBJ2-7 | TRBD1 | 15 | TRBV3-1/TRBV3-2 | TGTGCCAGCAGCCGCGCCCGGGACAGGGCGTACGAGCAGTACTTC | CASSRARDRAYEQYF
NA | TRBJ2-1 | NA | 16 | TRBV5-1 | TGCGCCAGCAGCCCAGGGGACTTTCCTTCCTACAATGAGCAGTTCTTC | CASSPGDFPSYNEQFF
NA | TRBJ2-7 | TRBD2 | 15 | TRBV14 | TGTGCCAGCAGCCACCGACTAGCGGGGCTCTACGAGCAGTACTTC | CASSHRLAGLYEQYF
NA | TRBJ2-6 | NA | 17 | TRBV9 | TGTGCCAGCAGCGCCCGAGGGGGGGGGCAAGGGGCCAACGTCCTGACTTTC | CASSARGGGQGANVLTF
NA | TRBJ1-5 | NA | 15 | TRBV10-1 | TGCGCCAGCAGTGCGGACAGCAATAGCAATCAGCCCCAGCATTTT | CASSADSNSNQPQHF
NA | TRBJ2-7 | TRBD2 | 17 | TRBV5-5 | TGTGCCAGCAGCTTGGCAGGTAGCGGGGGAAGTATCTACGAGCAGTACTTC | CASSLAGSGGSIYEQYF
NA | TRBJ2-5 | NA | 14 | TRBV2 | TGTGCCAGCAGGTCGCTGAGAACCGCGGAGACCCAGTACTTC | CASRSLRTAETQYF
NA | TRBJ2-2 | NA | 16 | TRBV5-1 | TGCGCCAGCAGCTTGGGGGGAACCGCGAACACCGGGGAGCTGTTTTTT | CASSLGGTANTGELFF
few | TRBJ1-6 | NA | 13 | TRBV27 | TGTGCCAGCAGTTTTAGGTCAGATTCACCCCTCCACTTT | CASSFRSDSPLHF
NA | TRBJ1-1 | NA | 15 | TRBV9 | TGTGCCAGCAGCGTAGATGGACGGTTGAACACTGAAGCTTTCTTT | CASSVDGRLNTEAFF
NA | TRBJ2-7 | TRBD2 | 14 | TRBV5-1 | TGCGCCAGCAGCTTGGTCGGGACTAGCTACGAGCAGTACTTC | CASSLVGTSYEQYF
NA | TRBJ2-7 | TRBD2 | 16 | TRBV18 | TGTGCCAGCTCACGGACTTCTAGCGGGAGTGCTCTCGAGCAGTACTTC | CASSRTSSGSALEQYF
NA | TRBJ2-2 | NA | 16 | TRBV18 | TGTGCCAGCTCACCACCGGGGATTACGAACACCGGGGAGCTGTTTTTT | CASSPPGITNTGELFF
few | TRBJ2-7 | NA | 13 | TRBV6-5 | TGTGCCAGCAGTACGCGGCCGTACGGGGAGCAGTACTTC | CASSTRPYGEQYF
NA | TRBJ1-1 | NA | 13 | TRBV6-2/TRBV6-3 | TGTGCCAGCAGTTACCAGGGGTCCACTGAAGCTTTCTTT | CASSYQGSTEAFF
NA | TRBJ1-3 | NA | 15 | TRBV6-5 | TGTGCCAGCAGTTACGGCAGGCCGCCTGGAAACACCATATATTTT | CASSYGRPPGNTIYF
NA | TRBJ2-5 | NA | 14 | TRBV18 | TGTGCCAGCTCACCACGGGGGGGCTTAGAGACCCAGTACTTC | CASSPRGGLETQYF
few | TRBJ2-1 | NA | 11 | TRBV13 | TGTGCCAGCAGTCTCGGCGATGAGCAGTTCTTC | CASSLGDEQFF
NA | TRBJ2-7 | TRBD2 | 16 | TRBV5-1 | TGCGCCAGCAGCGGAGTCCGGGACTGGGAGGGTGACGAGCAGTACTTC | CASSGVRDWEGDEQYF
NA | TRBJ2-1 | TRBD1 | 11 | TRBV5-4 | TGTGCCAGCAGCCCGGGGACAGGCCGGATCTTC | CASSPGTGRIF
NA | TRBJ2-5 | NA | 15 | TRBV5-8 | TGTGCCAGCAGCTCGGGGACAAAAAAGCAAGAGACCCAGTACTTC | CASSSGTKKQETQYF
NA | TRBJ1-1 | NA | 11 | TRBV30 | TGTGCCTGGAGTACCGGGACTGAAGCTTTCTTT | CAWSTGTEAFF
NA | TRBJ2-1 | TRBD2 | 15 | TRBV9 | TGTGCCAGCAGCGTCGGACTAGCGGGGAACAATGAGCAGTTCTTC | CASSVGLAGNNEQFF
NA | TRBJ1-6 | NA | 16 | TRBV5-1 | TGCGCCAGCAGCTGGGGACCGCGAAGGGGAAATTCACCCCTCCACTTT | CASSWGPRRGNSPLHF
NA | TRBJ1-2 | TRBD1 | 14 | TRBV9 | TGTGCCAGCAGCGCGTACAGGGGTCGAGTTGGCTACACCTTC | CASSAYRGRVGYTF